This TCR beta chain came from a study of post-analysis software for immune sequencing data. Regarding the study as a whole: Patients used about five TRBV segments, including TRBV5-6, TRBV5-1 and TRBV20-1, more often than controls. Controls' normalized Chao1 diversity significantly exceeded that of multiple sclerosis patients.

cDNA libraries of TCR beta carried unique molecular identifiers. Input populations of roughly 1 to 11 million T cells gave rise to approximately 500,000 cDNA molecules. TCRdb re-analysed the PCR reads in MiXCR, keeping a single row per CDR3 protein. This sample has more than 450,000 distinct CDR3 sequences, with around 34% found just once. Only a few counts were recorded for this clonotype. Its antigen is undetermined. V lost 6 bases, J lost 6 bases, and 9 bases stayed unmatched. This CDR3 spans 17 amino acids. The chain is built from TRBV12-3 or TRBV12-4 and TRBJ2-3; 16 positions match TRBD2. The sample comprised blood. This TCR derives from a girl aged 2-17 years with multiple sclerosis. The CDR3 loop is CASSRAGLAGGLDTQYF. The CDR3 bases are TGTGCCAGCAGCCGCGCGGGACTAGCGGGGGGGCTGGATACGCAGTATTTT.